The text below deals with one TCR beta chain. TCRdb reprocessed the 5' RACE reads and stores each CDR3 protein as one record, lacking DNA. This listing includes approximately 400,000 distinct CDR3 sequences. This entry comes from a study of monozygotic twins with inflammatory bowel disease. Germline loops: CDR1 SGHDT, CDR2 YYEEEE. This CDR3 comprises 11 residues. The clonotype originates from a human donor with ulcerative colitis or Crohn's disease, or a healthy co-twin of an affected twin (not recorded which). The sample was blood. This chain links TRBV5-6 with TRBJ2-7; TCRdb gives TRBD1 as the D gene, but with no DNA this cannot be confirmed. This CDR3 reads CASGQGYEQYF.